The 10 T cell receptor beta chains given below trace back to one sample, sequenced in a study of T-cell memory formation after mild COVID-19. TCRdb re-derived calls from the 5' RACE reads in MiXCR, one entry per CDR3 protein. The sample carries 150,000 or so distinct CDR3 sequences, about 14% recorded once. Sequenced input: PBMCs or a T cell subset sorted from them (not recorded which). These receptors were obtained from an adult woman who had mild COVID-19 (a few samples of this study predate the infection). Cell type and time point are not known.

The chain combines TRBV7-6 with TRBJ2-3, with D uncertain. Per the germline V gene, CDR1 is SGHVS and CDR2 is FNYEAQ. This CDR3 spans 15 amino acids. Deletions cut 2 bases from V and 4 bases from J, with 13 bases between. This CDR3 is CASSLQAYRSDTQYF. The CDR3 DNA sequence: TGTGCCAGCAGCTTACAAGCATACCGCTCAGATACGCAGTATTTT. Full variable domain (outside the CDR3, taken from reference TRBV7-6 and TRBJ2-3): GAGVSQSPRYKVTKRGQDVALRCDPISGHVSLYWYRQALGQGPEFLTYFNYEAQQDKSGLPNDRFSAERPEGSISTLTIQRTEQRDSAMYRCASSLQAYRSDTQYFGPGTRLTVL.

The V call is TRBV14, the J call TRBJ2-1; 8 bases are shared with TRBD2. Germline CDR1 is SGHDN and CDR2 is FVKESK. The trim removed 1 base at V and 7 bases at J, leaving 9 bases unmatched. This CDR3 comprises 16 residues. CDR3 amino acids: CASSQVTGGPWNEQFF. CDR3 DNA sequence: TGTGCCAGCAGCCAAGTAACGGGGGGGCCGTGGAATGAGCAGTTCTTC.

This clonotype was seen a few times. The chain employs TRBV4-1 and TRBJ2-1; TRBD2 matches at 9 bases. Germline V gene lookup returns CDR1 MGHRA and CDR2 YSYEKL. The CDR3 has 17 amino acids. V gave up 1 base and J gave up 7 bases; unmatched junction bases: 11. CDR3 sequence reads: CASSQGQVAGGRNEQFF. Written as DNA, the CDR3 is TGCGCCAGCAGCCAAGGTCAGGTGGCGGGGGGGCGGAATGAGCAGTTCTTC.

This clonotype turned up a few times. V and J are TRBV5-4 and TRBJ2-7, with 7 bases fitting TRBD1. Losses at the gene ends were 4 bases for V and 8 bases for J; bases not matched to a gene: 9. Germline lookup yields CDR1 SGHNT and CDR2 YYREEE (reference sequence). The length of the CDR3 is 13 residues. CDR3 nucleotide sequence: TGTGCCAGCAGCATCGGACAGGCCATCAAGCAGTACTTC. This gives the protein CASSIGQAIKQYF.

This chain links TRBV3-1 with TRBJ2-7; perhaps TRBD2 as D (6 bases). V lost 0 bases and J 0 bases, leaving 12 bases between the germline ends. The CDR3 contains 16 residues. Germline CDR1 and CDR2: LGHDT and YNNKEL (reference sequence). The CDR3 sequence is CASSQEGDSSSYEQYF. The CDR3 bases are TGTGCCAGCAGCCAAGAGGGGGACTCGAGCTCCTACGAGCAGTACTTC.

The rearrangement uses TRBV19 and TRBJ2-1; D ambiguous. The length of the CDR3 is 14 residues. Trimming pared 5 bases from V and 4 bases from J, leaving 12 bases between. In germline, CDR1 is LNHDA, CDR2 SQIVND (reference sequence). As DNA, the CDR3 is TGTGCCAGTAGTTGGGAAGCACGTTACAATGAGCAGTTCTTC. Amino acids: CASSWEARYNEQFF.

This clonotype was picked up a small number of times. The chain joins TRBV6-6 to TRBJ2-2, with 8 positions matching TRBD2. Germline loops: CDR1 MNHNY, CDR2 SVGAGI (reference sequence). This CDR3 is built from 14 residues. The V segment lost 10 bases and the J segment 3 bases; nucleotides outside the gene matches: 7. This CDR3 is CATCSGVDTGELFF. CDR3 DNA: TGTGCCACCTGTAGCGGGGTAGACACCGGGGAGCTGTTTTTT.

The J gene is TRBJ1-1, the V gene TRBV20-1, with D unresolved. CDR1 and CDR2 (germline): DFQATT, SNEGSKA (reference sequence). Trimming took 2 bases from V and 5 from J, leaving 9 bases between them. The CDR3 is 12 residues long. CDR3 bases: TGCAGTGCTAGACCGGTGGGGACTGAAGCTTTCTTT. Protein sequence: CSARPVGTEAFF.

This clonotype has just a few counts. This rearrangement joins TRBV19 to TRBJ2-7, with 9 bases fitting TRBD2. The V segment lost 5 bases and the J segment 1 base; nucleotides outside the gene matches: 6. CDR3 size: 15 residues. Germline lookup yields CDR1 LNHDA and CDR2 SQIVND (reference sequence). Here the CDR3 reads CASSAGLAQSYEQYF. As DNA, the CDR3 is TGTGCCAGTAGTGCGGGACTAGCACAGTCCTACGAGCAGTACTTC.

There are a few counts of this clonotype. The CDR3 DNA follows: TGTGCCAGCACCTGGGGGGACAGGGATCAGCCCCAGCATTTT. It codes for CASTWGDRDQPQHF. The chain uses TRBV6-6 and TRBJ1-5; 9 bases are shared with TRBD1. V lost 7 bases to trimming and J lost 5 bases; unmatched junction nucleotides: 6. CDR1 and CDR2 from the germline V gene are MNHNY and SVGAGI (reference sequence). This CDR3 has 14 residues.